The present entry profiles one T cell receptor (beta chain) with its context. This receptor's antigen is unknown. The record has no base qualities; no much larger clone is one base away. The germline V gene encodes CDR1 ENHRY and CDR2 SYGVKD. From V the trimming removes 11 bases and from J it removes 4 bases, while the gene matches leave 16 bases of the junction unaccounted for. Spanning cysteine to phenylalanine, the CDR3 consists of 16 amino acids. Of the read, only the CDR3 DNA is kept; its 48 bases are in frame from base 1. These data belong to a study of cytomegalovirus exposure and HLA in healthy donors (dated by TCRdb to about 2017). With respect to the entire study: In an earlier analysis of about 560 of the donors, 250 to 350 Gb of sequence data and about 110 million unique TCR beta sequences from roughly 180 million T cells were reported. An early release covering just under 650 HLA-typed donors comprised about 320 gigabases of sequencing data and some 79 million unique TCR sequences. Of the roughly 420 genotyped donors, 70% to 90% were placed in the genetic ancestry cluster associated with self-reported Caucasian donors. The study was designed to test whether signatures of past pathogen exposure could be identified by cataloging public T cell receptors. The study used immunosequencing to profile the T cell repertoires of approximately 690 subjects and linked those repertoires to cytomegalovirus serostatus. Besides the first cohort of 550 to 750 subjects, a separate validation cohort made up of 95 to 150 different subjects was used. High-throughput TCR immunosequencing, statistical association of individual TCRs with disease status, and machine learning were combined to predict cytomegalovirus infection status. To study patterns of TCR occurrence, a later analysis re-analyzed previously published TCR beta repertoires from around 670 donors and added high-resolution HLA genotyping. In the later analysis, no new phenotypic data were used to find candidate immune exposures; instead, reliance was placed on TCR beta sequences and their occurrence across donors. In an earlier analysis of several hundred of the donors, high-throughput TCR beta sequencing was used to judge whether each TCR beta V gene segment behaved as functional or pseudogenic. Donor age, sex, ethnicity and CMV serostatus were compiled together with the repertoire data. Genome-wide SNP genotypes for about 55% of the roughly 670 donors were used in a later genetic analysis, which treated that subset as a discovery cohort. Every discovery cohort repertoire had been produced on one sequencing platform. Both class I and class II loci were covered by HLA typing, at four-digit resolution. The number of typed donors differed by locus: roughly 620-630 for A, B, C, DRB1 and DQB1; some 540 for DQA1; 606 for DPA1; and approximately 450 for DPB1. About five DR-DQ haplotypes were handled as single units for association and clustering, since linkage in the cohort was strong. On average, around 230,000 unique TCR beta nucleotide sequences were sequenced per donor among fewer than 500 genotyped donors of the cohort, with 15% to 20% of those sequences being non-productive.

Library method: the immunoSEQ multiplex PCR assay. The multiplex PCR relied on a mix of 60 forward primers for TCR Vbeta segments and 13 reverse primers for TCR Jbeta segments. A multiplex PCR assay on genomic DNA amplified the CDR3 region of rearranged TCR beta genes. On the Illumina HiSeq System, the amplified TCR beta libraries were sequenced as 87-base-pair reads. The authors' analysis ran thus. In a later analysis, 80 million or so unique TCR beta chains were counted across the approximately 670 repertoires, and roughly 11 million of these chains were shared by at least two donors. A nearest-neighbor algorithm error-corrected the raw reads and collapsed the reads into unique sequences, merging closely related sequences to remove PCR and sequencing errors. CDR3 sequences were aligned to IMGT reference sequences to assign V, D and J gene segments. For a sequence to be retained, a match of at least six nucleotides was required to both a V gene segment and a J gene segment. Rearrangements were classified as productive when the CDR3 lacked stop codons and remained in frame with V and J, and all other rearrangements were classified as non-productive. CDR3 was defined according to IMGT convention as the region running from the second conserved V-encoded cysteine to the conserved J-encoded phenylalanine. Sequences without an unambiguous match to a single V gene segment were excluded from the earlier analysis of a few hundred of the donors. An earlier analysis of 500 to 700 of the donors classified V segments as functional when productive rearrangements were above 56.7% and as segregating when the standard deviation between donors was above 5%. A statistical classification framework was developed to diagnose cytomegalovirus status using the catalog of TCR beta chain sequences. In a later analysis, TCR nucleotide sequences were compared against IMGT/GENE-DB human TR gene sequences so that V and J genes could be assigned. In a later analysis, CDR3 sequences and most-parsimonious VDJ recombination scenarios were assigned using the TCRdist pipeline. A later analysis defined each TCR beta chain by its CDR3 amino acid sequence plus V-gene family, and excluded reads lacking a unique V-gene family. To address suspected cross-contamination and a sequencing artifact, a later analysis removed around 600 highly shared, low-generation-probability nucleotide sequences. In a later analysis, a clonal expansion index for each public chain was calculated from normalized within-repertoire ranks of inferred template counts. Generation probabilities in a later analysis came from a VDJ recombination model fitted to out-of-frame rearrangements, and those results were checked against IGoR. In a later analysis, hypergeometric tests were used to score TCR-TCR, TCR-HLA and TCR-CMV co-occurrence, with a repertoire-size bias correction applied to TCR pairs. False discovery rates were estimated in a later analysis by permuting HLA or CMV assignments 20 times. In a later analysis, co-occurring TCRs were grouped with DBSCAN, and TCRdist sequence similarity was added when clustering was performed within HLA-allele-positive subsets. Repertoires with fewer than 30,000 or more than 120,000 public chains, plus five repertoires with anomalous nucleotide sharing, were excluded from co-occurrence clustering. TCRdb provides this immuneACCESS table in a form limited to in-frame rearrangements. Some clones are lacking; in checked studies, under half of them reflect an unresolved V gene, and why the rest are absent is not known. That table gives V, J and clone size, and the DNA gave D and trimming. In this sample the table shows 150,000 to 180,000 clones, around 84% of which occur a single time. Around 5.6% of the sample belongs to the ten largest clones.

The paper's findings and limits, for the study overall: The earlier analysis of approximately 540 of the donors excluded around 17 rarely observed V segments, including chromosome 9 orphons, because counts were too low. In a later analysis, HLA-associated TCR beta chains showed more clonal expansion and lower generation probabilities than non-associated chains that were equally common. In a later analysis, several top co-occurrence clusters were reported to appear linked to parvovirus B19, influenza, CMV and Epstein-Barr virus. CMV serostatus was the only immune exposure information available for the cohort. Roughly uniform sequencing depth across donors was assumed in presence/absence analyses, although this assumption may not hold. In the study, roughly 160 TCR beta chains were listed as associated with cytomegalovirus. Some IMGT-functional V segments, including TRBV6-2 and TRBV6-3, could not be told apart with the 87-base-pair reads, so those segments were excluded. In a later analysis, the rate of TCR association differed among HLA loci, with DRB1 alleles having the most associated TCRs and HLA-C alleles having the fewest. In an earlier analysis of some 500 of the donors, most TCR beta V segments appeared in productive rearrangements about 90% or about 30% of the time, broadly matching IMGT annotations. A cluster of highly shared sequence variants was judged likely to be a technical artifact of the sequencing pipeline. Correlated functional status among segregating V segments might be attributable to linkage disequilibrium, but an unknown experimental factor could not be ruled out. In both the original and validation cohorts, the classifier was reported to diagnose cytomegalovirus status with high specificity and sensitivity. The authors suggested that the approach could potentially be extended to other disease states and immunological phenotypes. This cohort had only TCR beta chains sequenced, and the lack of alpha or paired-chain data limited which features could be detected. An association between a missense DCLRE1C variant and V-gene and J-gene trimming of TCR beta chains was found in a later genetic analysis and replicated in an independent cohort. In a later analysis, 15,000 to 20,000 TCR beta sequences were associated with specific HLA alleles at a false discovery rate of 0.05. A further reported finding was that TCR beta sequences accurately predicted the HLA-A and HLA-B alleles for most subjects in the first cohort. Because some donors lacked HLA typing at each locus, the association tests relied only on the typed subset. When HLA alleles, especially DR and DQ, strongly co-occurred, attributing TCR associations to individual alleles was difficult. Most TCR sequences were observed very rarely across donors, whereas some public TCRs were present in many individuals. A later genetic analysis reported fewer N-insertions in productive TCRs among donors in an Asian-associated ancestry cluster than the roughly 650-donor mean. According to a later analysis, most CMV-associated TCR beta chains appeared to be HLA-restricted, and the HLA associations seemed to be driven largely by CMV exposure. A few of the identified cytomegalovirus-associated TCR beta chains were confirmed in vitro to be specific for cytomegalovirus antigens.

The cohort was made up of about 670 healthy bone marrow donors. Cohort members were all nominally healthy when sampled, although unrecorded immune exposures were likely present. The donor was CMV seropositive and belonged to the group of 250 to 300 seropositive cohort members. Each donor provided a peripheral blood sample, and peripheral blood mononuclear cells were used for TCR beta sequencing. The Qiagen DNeasy Blood Extraction Kit was used to extract genomic DNA from the blood cell samples. The receptor comes from a woman between 35 and 50 years old in good health and CMV-seropositive. This sequence uses TRBV10-3 and TRBJ2-7, with TRBD1 matching 11 junction bases. The specimen was PBMCs. The DNA sequence follows: TGTGCCGTGGGACAGGGGGTTACTAGTCTATTGTACGAGCAGTACTTC. Its protein is CAVGQGVTSLLYEQYF.